A single sample is the source of the 28 T cell receptor beta chains below, sequenced in a study of blood T cell repertoires in COVID-19. Profiling relied on immunoSEQ multiplex PCR, and the TCRdb table lists in-frame clones only, not all of them. The table lists under 2,500 clones, approximately 90% of them singletons. Sequencing was performed on peripheral blood. These receptor sequences come from a man in his 70s with active COVID-19.

This clone was counted once. The DNA of the CDR3 is TGTGCCAGCAGCTTAGCTAGGATCACAGCCTCTGGAAACACCATATATTTT. Amino acid sequence: CASSLARITASGNTIYF. This rearrangement joins TRBV7-8 to TRBJ1-3, with D hard to call. The CDR3 spans 17 residues. Per germline, CDR1 SGHVS and CDR2 FQNEAQ. Trimming stripped 0 bases from V and 0 bases from J, with 12 bases between.

The chain recombines TRBV6-1 with TRBJ1-2; D remains unclear. Deletions cut 0 bases from V and 4 bases from J, with 12 bases between. This CDR3 comprises 15 residues. Germline-derived CDR1 and CDR2 are MNHNS and SASEGT. Written as DNA, the CDR3 is TGTGCCAGCAGTGAAGCCAACGGGTACCTCTATGGCTACACCTTC. This encodes CASSEANGYLYGYTF.

This clone showed up just a few times. This chain uses TRBV13 with TRBJ2-7, with a weak D call TRBD2 (6 bases). Germline loops: CDR1 PRHDT, CDR2 FYEKMQ (reference sequence). V gave up 1 base and J gave up 3 bases, with 19 bases separating them. The CDR3 spans 17 residues. The CDR3 region has the DNA TGTGCCAGCAGCTTAGAGGGGCGGGGCCGCAGTGACTACGAGCAGTACTTC. Protein product: CASSLEGRGRSDYEQYF.

The chain uses TRBV12-3 or TRBV12-4 and TRBJ1-5; D remains ambiguous. The CDR3 contains 11 residues. V shed 5 bases and J shed 7 bases, with 6 bases lying between them. CDR3 DNA sequence: TGTGCCAGCAGTGAGGGCCAGCCCCAGCATTTT. This sequence encodes CASSEGQPQHF.

The chain has TRBV30 and TRBJ2-1; D is unresolved. Trimming removed 5 bases from V and 5 bases from J, with 10 bases in between. The germline V gene encodes CDR1 GTSNPN and CDR2 SVGIG (reference sequence). This CDR3 comprises 12 residues. This chain's CDR3 is CAWDRANNEQFF. In DNA, the CDR3 is TGTGCCTGGGACCGAGCCAACAATGAGCAGTTCTTC.

This chain joins TRBV3-1 (or the pseudogene TRBV3-2) and TRBJ2-7, with D unclear. Trimming took 1 base from V and 6 from J, leaving 10 bases between them. Germline assignment: CDR1 LGHDT and CDR2 YNNKEL (reference sequence). This CDR3 comprises 13 residues. In DNA, the CDR3 is TGTGCCAGCAGCCAAGTCGAGGTCTCCGAGCAGTACTTC. Its translation is CASSQVEVSEQYF.

The chain links TRBV11-3 to TRBJ2-2; 7 bases align to TRBD2. Trimming took 6 bases from V and 0 from J; bases not matched to a gene: 4. The germline CDR1 and CDR2 sequences are SGHNT and YENEEA. The CDR3 loop spans 15 amino acids. The CDR3 region has the DNA TGTGCCAGCAGTAGGCTAGCGGCGAACACCGGGGAGCTGTTTTTT. Protein sequence: CASSRLAANTGELFF.

The chain employs TRBV11-3 and TRBJ1-1; tentative D call: TRBD1 (5 bases). The CDR3 runs 13 residues. Trimming shortened V by 0 bases and J by 6 bases, and 8 bases separated the two germline ends. From germline, CDR1 is SGHNT and CDR2 YENEEA. The CDR3 DNA sequence: TGTGCCAGCAGCTTAGATAGCAGGGCTGAAGCTTTCTTT. Its protein is CASSLDSRAEAFF.

In its sample, this clone was seen once. The V call is TRBV5-1, the J call TRBJ2-3, with D possibly being TRBD2 (6 bases). The CDR3 covers 16 residues. In germline, CDR1 is SGHRS, CDR2 YFSETQ. Trimming shortened V by 2 bases and J by 1 base, and 14 bases separated the two germline ends. The CDR3 protein is CASSFQSGGGTDTQYF. CDR3 coding DNA: TGCGCCAGCAGCTTCCAAAGCGGCGGGGGCACAGATACGCAGTATTTT.

The V and J genes are TRBV7-9 and TRBJ2-1; 11 positions agree with TRBD2. The CDR3 has 16 residues. Germline V gene lookup returns CDR1 SEHNR and CDR2 FQNEAQ (reference sequence). V trimming: 4 bases; J trimming: 7 bases; junction bases outside the gene matches: 9. CDR3 region: CASSSFPGLAANEQFF. The CDR3 DNA sequence: TGTGCCAGCAGCTCCTTTCCGGGACTAGCGGCAAATGAGCAGTTCTTC.

V is TRBV3-1 (or the pseudogene TRBV3-2) and J is TRBJ2-7, with 12 bases fitting TRBD1. The CDR3 runs 18 residues. Looked up from germline, CDR1 is LGHDT and CDR2 is YNNKEL (reference sequence). The ends lost 3 bases at V and 1 base at J; junction bases unmatched: 10. CDR3 in amino acids: CASSQQGQGALFSYEQYF. DNA of the CDR3: TGTGCCAGCAGCCAGCAGGGACAGGGGGCTTTATTTTCCTACGAGCAGTACTTC.

This clone has only a few counts. The chain is built from TRBV27 and TRBJ2-3; D not resolved. Germline values: CDR1 MNHEY, CDR2 SMNVEV (reference sequence). This CDR3 contains 14 residues. V was pared by 5 bases and J by 0 bases, with 9 bases between. Here the CDR3 DNA reads TGTGCCAGCAGTCTAACGACTAGCACAGATACGCAGTATTTT. Protein sequence: CASSLTTSTDTQYF.

The chain combines TRBV19 with TRBJ2-2, with 7 bases that match TRBD2. The CDR3 runs to 14 residues. In germline, CDR1 is LNHDA, CDR2 SQIVND (reference sequence). Unmatched junction bases numbered 5, after V lost 7 bases and J lost 3 bases. This chain's CDR3 is CASMGLTHTGELFF. For the CDR3, the DNA is TGTGCCAGTATGGGACTAACACACACCGGGGAGCTGTTTTTT.

The rearrangement uses TRBV27 and TRBJ1-4; TRBD1 agrees at 7 bases. The CDR3 totals 14 residues. Germline CDR1 is MNHEY and CDR2 is SMNVEV (reference sequence). V was clipped by 5 bases and J by 8 bases; unmatched bases: 8. The CDR3 loop reads CASSRGQRREKLFF. The CDR3 region has the DNA TGTGCCAGCAGTAGGGGACAGCGGAGAGAAAAACTGTTTTTT.

The chain uses TRBV5-1 and TRBJ2-7, with 12 bases aligning to TRBD2. Looked up from germline, CDR1 is SGHRS and CDR2 is YFSETQ. The CDR3 covers 17 residues. Trimming at V came to 0 bases and at J to 2 bases, leaving 6 bases not matched to a gene. The CDR3 here is CASSLAGRTSGTYEQYF. CDR3 in DNA: TGCGCCAGCAGCTTGGCCGGCCGGACTAGCGGGACCTACGAGCAGTACTTC.

The genes are TRBV4-2 and TRBJ2-1; tentative D call: TRBD1 (5 bases). This CDR3 contains 14 residues. Germline loops: CDR1 LGHNA, CDR2 YNFKEQ. Trimming stripped 0 bases from V and 7 bases from J, with 10 bases between. Here the CDR3 DNA reads TGTGCCAGCAGCCAAGAGGGAAGGGGTAATGAGCAGTTCTTC. Protein: CASSQEGRGNEQFF.

This chain connects TRBV5-4 to TRBJ2-1; the match to TRBD2 covers 10 bases. The CDR3 spans 15 residues. V lost 4 bases and J lost 7; bases outside the gene matches: 8. Germline V gene data show CDR1 as SGHNT and CDR2 as YYREEE (reference sequence). CDR3 loop: CASSLWGLASNEQFF. The DNA of the CDR3 is TGTGCCAGCAGCCTATGGGGACTAGCGTCTAATGAGCAGTTCTTC.

This clone was found once. The chain links TRBV10-3 to TRBJ2-1; 8 bases agree with TRBD1. From germline, CDR1 is ENHRY and CDR2 SYGVKD. The V gene end was trimmed by 10 bases and the J gene end by 12 bases; junction bases not matched to a gene: 8. The CDR3 is 11 residues long. The CDR3: CATEQDRGQFF. DNA for the CDR3: TGTGCCACCGAGCAAGACAGGGGGCAGTTCTTC.

The CDR3 DNA sequence: TGCGCCAGCAGCTTGGAGAACACCCTGGCCAACGTCCTGACTTTC. Translation gives CASSLENTLANVLTF. The chain recombines TRBV5-1 with TRBJ2-6, with no clear D. The length of the CDR3 is 15 residues. Trimming left V 0 bases short and J 6 bases short, with 10 bases between. Germline V gene sequence: CDR1 SGHRS, CDR2 YFSETQ.

The V gene is TRBV27, the J gene TRBJ1-2, with D tentatively TRBD1 (5 bases). The CDR3 totals 15 residues. Trimming took 4 bases from V and 6 from J, leaving 18 bases between them. Per germline, CDR1 MNHEY and CDR2 SMNVEV (reference sequence). The CDR3 DNA reads TGTGCCAGCAGTTCTCAGGGAGGTAGACCAAATGGCTACACCTTC. Amino acid sequence: CASSSQGGRPNGYTF.

This chain joins TRBV7-3 and TRBJ2-3; a possible D gene is TRBD1 (5 bases). CDR3 length: 15 residues. Germline V CDR1 and CDR2: SGHTA, FQGTGA. V dropped 3 bases and J dropped 1 base, with 11 bases sitting between them. This CDR3 reads CASSFPLGGTDTQYF. CDR3 nucleotide sequence: TGTGCCAGCAGCTTTCCCCTAGGGGGCACAGATACGCAGTATTTT.

The rearrangement links TRBV11-2 to TRBJ1-2, with D maybe TRBD1 (6 bases). Germline CDR1 SGHAT, CDR2 FQNNGV. CDR3 length: 13 residues. Trimming pared 5 bases from V and 2 bases from J, leaving 9 bases between. The CDR3, as DNA: TGTGCCAGCAGCCCTGGACAGAACTATGGCTACACCTTC. Translating gives CASSPGQNYGYTF.

This CDR3 reads CASSLQTRANTGELFF. CDR3 in DNA: TGTGCCAGCAGCCTCCAGACTCGAGCGAACACCGGGGAGCTGTTTTTT. V and J are TRBV7-6 and TRBJ2-2; no definite D call. Trimming pared 5 bases from V and 0 bases from J, leaving 13 bases between. The length of the CDR3 is 16 residues. Germline V lookup: CDR1 SGHVS, CDR2 FNYEAQ. Full variable domain (outside the CDR3, taken from reference TRBV7-6 and TRBJ2-2): GAGVSQSPRYKVTKRGQDVALRCDPISGHVSLYWYRQALGQGPEFLTYFNYEAQQDKSGLPNDRFSAERPEGSISTLTIQRTEQRDSAMYRCASSLQTRANTGELFFGEGSRLTVL.

The chain recombines TRBV11-3 with TRBJ2-7, with 9 bases aligning to TRBD1. Germline V gene sequence: CDR1 SGHNT, CDR2 YENEEA. The CDR3 runs to 12 residues. V shed 8 bases and J 2 bases; nucleotides not matched to a gene: 1. CDR3 sequence: CASGDRAYEQYF. As DNA, the CDR3 is TGTGCCAGCGGGGACAGGGCCTACGAGCAGTACTTC.

This chain connects TRBV9 to TRBJ2-2; D unresolved. This CDR3 has 14 amino acids. V was trimmed by 0 bases and J by 6 bases, leaving 9 bases between them. CDR1 and CDR2 (germline): SGDLS, YYNGEE. This chain's CDR3 is CASSVVAGSGELFF. Here the CDR3 DNA reads TGTGCCAGCAGCGTAGTGGCAGGCTCCGGGGAGCTGTTTTTT.

The chain uses TRBV3-1 (or the pseudogene TRBV3-2) and TRBJ2-1; 8 bases map to TRBD1. Looked up from germline, CDR1 is LGHDT and CDR2 is YNNKEL (reference sequence). The V and J ends lost 3 bases and 4 bases, in that order; junction bases with no gene match: 5. This CDR3 contains 15 residues. Here the CDR3 reads CASSQDGTGYNEQFF. The CDR3 coding sequence is TGTGCCAGCAGCCAGGACGGGACAGGATACAATGAGCAGTTCTTC.

V usage is TRBV21-1 and J usage is TRBJ1-2. TRBV21-1 constitutes a pseudogene. The CDR3 spans 21 residues. The CDR3 sequence is CASSKSRVGSGLRAANYGYTF. CDR3 coding DNA: TGTGCCAGCAGCAAATCCCGGGTGGGTAGCGGGCTTAGGGCAGCTAACTATGGCTACACCTTC.

The chain links TRBV25-1 to TRBJ2-7; 8 bases match TRBD2. Germline-derived CDR1 and CDR2 are MGHDK and SYGVNS. The CDR3 is made up of 13 amino acids. The trim removed 10 bases at V and 1 base at J, leaving 6 bases unmatched. The CDR3 DNA is TGTGCCACTAGTGGCGGGGGGTCCTACGAGCAGTACTTC. It translates to CATSGGGSYEQYF.